This TCR beta chain was obtained from a study of T cell repertoires in cytomegalovirus infection. About the study: Indications came from public TCR beta signatures; they pointed to CMV infection and to a matching HLA type.

Points from the study as a whole: There were carriers of CMV plus the relevant HLA, and cumulative public TCR beta family frequency identified them. Clonotypes of TCR beta that were HLA-C-restricted and CMV-specific dominated the ex vivo response.

V was pared by 4 bases and J by 7 bases, with 13 bases between. This CDR3 spans 13 amino acids. From germline, CDR1 is SGHDN and CDR2 FVKESK. TCRdb reanalysed the reads using MiXCR and keeps one entry per CDR3 protein. The table shows about 530,000 distinct CDR3 sequences, with approximately 26% occurring only once. A remark on this clonotype: Its antigen remains unknown.

The chain links TRBV14 to TRBJ1-1; D remains unclear. The sequenced sample consisted of PBMCs. This receptor was taken from a human donor in good health (CMV status not recorded). Some clones in this sample may be carry-over from other donors' samples. CDR3 DNA sequence: TGTGCCAGCAGCCCATCGCCCTGGGGTGAAGCTTTCTTT. Protein sequence: CASSPSPWGEAFF.